This entry is about one T cell receptor (beta chain). Source study methods: Estimation of nucleated cell counts was performed using reference gene primer amplification. The repertoire was sequenced with immunoSEQ multiplex PCR; TCRdb's copy has only in-frame clones and lacks some. V and J calls and clone size are given by that table; D and trimming were obtained from the DNA. The sample has 330,000 or so clones, approximately 88% seen once. The data belong to a study of blood T cell repertoires in COVID-19. Whole-study context: Samples of COVID-19 (acute and convalescent) were obtained from the United States, Italy and Spain.

With V trimmed by 6 bases and J by 4 bases, 11 bases remained unmatched. Germline-derived CDR1 and CDR2 are LGHDT and YNNKEL (reference sequence). The CDR3 is made up of 15 amino acids. The sequencing sample was made of PBMCs or T cells enriched from blood (not recorded which). The chain uses TRBV3-1 (or the pseudogene TRBV3-2) and TRBJ1-2, with 7 nucleotides matching TRBD1. The receptor was derived from a young man who had recovered from COVID-19. DNA for the CDR3: TGTGCCAGCAGAGGACAGGTGAAACGGGGCTATGGCTACACCTTC. Translation: CASRGQVKRGYGYTF.